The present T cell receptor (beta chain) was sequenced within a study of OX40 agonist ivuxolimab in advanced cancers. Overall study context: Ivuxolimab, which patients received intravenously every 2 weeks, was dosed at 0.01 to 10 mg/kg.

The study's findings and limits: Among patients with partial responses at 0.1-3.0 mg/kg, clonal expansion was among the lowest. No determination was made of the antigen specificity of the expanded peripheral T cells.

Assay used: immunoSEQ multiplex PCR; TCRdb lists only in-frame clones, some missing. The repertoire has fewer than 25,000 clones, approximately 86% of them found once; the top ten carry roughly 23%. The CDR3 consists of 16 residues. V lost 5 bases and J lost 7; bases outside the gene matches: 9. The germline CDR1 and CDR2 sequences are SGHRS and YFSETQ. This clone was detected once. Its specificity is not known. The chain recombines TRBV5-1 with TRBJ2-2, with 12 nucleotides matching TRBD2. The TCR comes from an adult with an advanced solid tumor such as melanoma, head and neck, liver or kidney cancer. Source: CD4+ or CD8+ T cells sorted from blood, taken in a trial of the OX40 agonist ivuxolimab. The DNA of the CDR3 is TGCGCCAGCAGTCATCGACTAGCGGGAGAGGTCGGGGAGCTGTTTTTT. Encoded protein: CASSHRLAGEVGELFF.